Presented here are 3 T cell receptor beta chains from one specimen sequenced in a study of shared clonotypes between healthy human individuals. CD45RO-negative, CCR7-selected cells formed the naive CD8 fraction, which excluded terminally differentiated effector memory CD45RA+ cells. The repertoire was sequenced with immunoSEQ multiplex PCR; TCRdb's copy has only in-frame clones and lacks some. The data contain about 590,000 clones, 95% to 96% of them seen just once; the ten biggest clones take up 0.085% to 0.11%. The sample comprised naive CD8+ T cells sorted from blood. Receptors originate from a woman in her 30s in good health.

The gene calls are TRBV2 and TRBJ1-1; D remains ambiguous. Germline assignment: CDR1 SNHLY and CDR2 FYNNEI. The CDR3 has 11 amino acids. Trimming stripped 8 bases from V and 1 base from J, with 5 bases between. This chain's CDR3 is CASGGNTEAFF. CDR3 bases: TGTGCCAGCGGAGGGAACACTGAAGCTTTCTTT.

The chain is built from TRBV7-9 and TRBJ1-4; D possibly corresponds to TRBD1 (5 bases). Germline V CDR1 and CDR2: SEHNR, FQNEAQ (reference sequence). The CDR3 totals 16 residues. V was clipped by 5 bases and J by 0 bases, with 13 bases between them. The CDR3 is CASSPRDSATNEKLFF. CDR3 DNA: TGTGCCAGCAGCCCCCGGGACTCTGCAACTAATGAAAAACTGTTTTTT.

V usage is TRBV7-8 and J usage is TRBJ2-7, with unresolved D. V was pared by 2 bases and J by 5 bases, with 16 bases between. CDR1 SGHVS and CDR2 FQNEAQ come from the germline V gene. The CDR3 runs to 15 residues. The CDR3 reads CASSLFASQANEQYF. CDR3 in DNA: TGTGCCAGCAGCTTATTTGCTAGTCAGGCCAACGAGCAGTACTTC.